The 5 T cell receptor beta chains presented below share a single source sample, sequenced in a study of shared clonotypes between healthy human individuals. Produced via immunoSEQ multiplex PCR; TCRdb's table is partial and in-frame only. The profile shows about 1 million clones, around 78% of them singletons. Sequencing was carried out using memory CD4+ T cells from PBMCs. This sample's subset: CD45RA-negative fraction. Receptor source: a man younger than 30 in good health. Some clones in this sample may be carry-over from other donors' samples.

This clone was picked up a small number of times. In the same sample, other DNA sequences code for this CDR3. This chain joins TRBV7-3 and TRBJ2-1; 7 nucleotides agree with TRBD2. The CDR3 spans 15 residues. The germline gives CDR1 SGHTA, CDR2 FQGTGA. V shed 1 base, J shed 0 bases, and the junction held 0 bases outside the gene matches. The CDR3 loop is CASSLSGSSYNEQFF. CDR3 sequence (DNA): TGTGCCAGCAGCTTAAGCGGGAGCTCCTACAATGAGCAGTTCTTC. The full variable domain, completed using reference TRBV7-3 and TRBJ2-1, is GAGVSQTPSNKVTEKGKYVELRCDPISGHTALYWYRQSLGQGPEFLIYFQGTGAADDSGLPNDRFFAVRPEGSVSTLKIQRTERGDSAVYLCASSLSGSSYNEQFFGPGTRLTVL.

This CDR3 reads CASSVLTGYYNEQFF. As DNA, the CDR3 is TGTGCCAGCAGTGTTCTTACAGGCTATTACAATGAGCAGTTCTTC. V is TRBV14 and J is TRBJ2-1; TRBD1 might be the D (5 bases). CDR3 size: 15 residues. V lost 6 bases, J lost 4 bases, and 16 bases lay in between. Looked up from germline, CDR1 is SGHDN and CDR2 is FVKESK.

The chain joins TRBV25-1 to TRBJ1-1; unclear D gene. CDR1 is MGHDK, CDR2 SYGVNS, per germline. This CDR3 region has 15 residues. The V end was cut by 2 bases, the J end by 5 bases, with 15 bases between. CDR3 region: CASSETTGYDTEAFF. The CDR3 DNA sequence: TGTGCCAGCAGTGAAACGACGGGATACGATACTGAAGCTTTCTTT.

A remark on this clone: Other DNA sequences in the same sample also yield this CDR3. The rearrangement uses TRBV7-9 and TRBJ1-1, with D possibly matching TRBD1 (5 bases). Trimming took 5 bases from V and 5 from J, leaving 15 bases between them. The CDR3 sequence is 14 residues long. Germline CDR1 and CDR2: SEHNR and FQNEAQ (reference sequence). The CDR3 loop reads CASSLPYRGTEAFF. Written as DNA, the CDR3 is TGTGCCAGCAGCCTCCCATACCGGGGGACTGAAGCTTTCTTT.

This chain links TRBV28 with TRBJ2-5, with 7 bases that match TRBD2. Germline V gives CDR1 MDHEN, CDR2 SYDVKM. Losses at the gene ends were 5 bases for V and 5 bases for J; bases not matched to a gene: 14. The CDR3 is made up of 16 amino acids. CDR3 in DNA: TGTGCCAGCAGTCCGGCCGGGGCGGAGGGAGGGGAGACCCAGTACTTC. Translated, it gives CASSPAGAEGGETQYF.